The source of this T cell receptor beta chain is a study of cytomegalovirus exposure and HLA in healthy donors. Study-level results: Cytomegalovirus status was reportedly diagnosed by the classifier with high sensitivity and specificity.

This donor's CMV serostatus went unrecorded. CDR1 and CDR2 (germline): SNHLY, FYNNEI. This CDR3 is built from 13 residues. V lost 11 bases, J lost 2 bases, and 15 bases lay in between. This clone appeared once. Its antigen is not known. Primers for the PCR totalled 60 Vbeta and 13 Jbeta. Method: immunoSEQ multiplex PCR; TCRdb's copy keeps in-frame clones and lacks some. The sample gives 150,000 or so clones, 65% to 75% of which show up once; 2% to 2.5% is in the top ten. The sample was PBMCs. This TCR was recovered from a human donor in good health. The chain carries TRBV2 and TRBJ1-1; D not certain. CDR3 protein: CASRKTQNTEAFF. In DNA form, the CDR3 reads TGTGCCTCTCGAAAGACACAAAACACTGAAGCTTTCTTT.